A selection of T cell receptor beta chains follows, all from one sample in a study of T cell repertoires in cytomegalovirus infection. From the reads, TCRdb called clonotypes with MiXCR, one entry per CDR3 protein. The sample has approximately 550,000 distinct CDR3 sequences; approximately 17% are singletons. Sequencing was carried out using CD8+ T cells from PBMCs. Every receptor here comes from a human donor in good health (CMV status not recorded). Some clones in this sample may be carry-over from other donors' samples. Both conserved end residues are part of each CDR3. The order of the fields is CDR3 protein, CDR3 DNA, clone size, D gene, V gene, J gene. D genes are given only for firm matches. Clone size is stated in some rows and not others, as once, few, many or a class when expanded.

CASSLLYDGELFF,TGTGCCAGCAGCCTACTTTATGACGGGGAGCTGTTTTTT,once,.,TRBV7-8,TRBJ2-2
CAHRGQASSGANVLTF,TGTGCCCATCGTGGTCAGGCCAGCTCTGGGGCCAACGTCCTGACTTTC,many,.,TRBV27,TRBJ2-6
CASSSGSEGYQETQYF,TGTGCCAGCAGTTCCGGGTCCGAAGGGTACCAAGAGACCCAGTACTTC,.,.,TRBV28,TRBJ2-5
CSVEWGYEQYF,TGCAGCGTTGAATGGGGGTACGAGCAGTACTTC,many,.,TRBV29-1,TRBJ2-7
CASSQEGPLNQPQHF,TGTGCCAGCAGCCAAGAAGGACCCTTAAATCAGCCCCAGCATTTT,.,.,TRBV3-1,TRBJ1-5
CASKGTGGHEQFF,TGTGCCAGCAAGGGGACAGGGGGCCATGAGCAGTTCTTC,.,TRBD1,TRBV2,TRBJ2-1
CARSPRDSYHSYNEQFF,TGTGCCAGAAGTCCCAGGGACAGTTACCATTCCTACAATGAGCAGTTCTTC,.,TRBD1,TRBV28,TRBJ2-1
CASSYDADTQYF,TGTGCCAGCAGCTACGACGCAGATACGCAGTATTTT,many,.,TRBV7-9,TRBJ2-3
CASRLRSYNEQFF,TGTGCCAGCAGGCTCCGGTCCTACAATGAGCAGTTCTTC,many,.,TRBV12-3/TRBV12-4,TRBJ2-1
CATSDHTGFYEQYF,TGTGCCACCAGTGATCACACAGGGTTCTACGAGCAGTACTTC,.,.,TRBV24-1,TRBJ2-7
CASSFCCPGTGGSGTEAFF,TGTGCCAGCAGCTTTTGCTGTCCGGGGACAGGGGGCTCGGGCACTGAAGCTTTCTTT,many,TRBD1,TRBV7-4,TRBJ1-1
CSVEEAGTSYNEQFF,TGCAGCGTTGAAGAAGCGGGAACCTCCTACAATGAGCAGTTCTTC,few,TRBD2,TRBV29-1,TRBJ2-1
CASSLGGHPYNEQFF,TGTGCCAGCAGCTTAGGGGGACATCCCTACAATGAGCAGTTCTTC,many,.,TRBV7-9,TRBJ2-1
CASSLQDRLGHEQFF,TGTGCCAGCAGCTTACAGGACCGTTTGGGTCATGAGCAGTTCTTC,many,.,TRBV7-9,TRBJ2-1
CASSLRRIYQSNQPQHF,TGTGCCAGCAGTTTACGCCGGATTTATCAGAGCAATCAGCCCCAGCATTTT,.,.,TRBV28,TRBJ1-5
CASTFTGELFF,TGTGCCAGCACGTTCACCGGGGAGCTGTTTTTT,few,.,TRBV2,TRBJ2-2
CASSSPGKLWGYTF,TGTGCCAGTAGTAGCCCAGGGAAACTGTGGGGCTACACCTTC,.,.,TRBV19,TRBJ1-2
CASSAGGAAEAFF,TGTGCCAGCAGTGCGGGGGGGGCGGCTGAAGCTTTCTTT,.,.,TRBV6-4,TRBJ1-1
CASSLISRSSDGYTF,TGTGCCAGCAGCTTAATTTCGAGGAGTTCAGATGGCTACACCTTC,many,.,TRBV7-6,TRBJ1-2
CASSLNRGVQETQYF,TGTGCCAGCAGCCTTAATCGGGGGGTTCAAGAGACCCAGTACTTC,few,TRBD2,TRBV4-2,TRBJ2-5
CASSLWGTQYF,TGTGCCAGCAGCTTATGGGGGACGCAGTATTTT,.,.,TRBV7-2,TRBJ2-3
CASSLVRFNQPQHF,TGTGCCAGCAGTTTGGTACGTTTCAATCAGCCCCAGCATTTT,.,.,TRBV27,TRBJ1-5
CASSGGGEAFF,TGTGCCAGTAGCGGGGGGGGTGAAGCTTTCTTT,many,.,TRBV2,TRBJ1-1
CASSPDGVRSRNTIYF,TGTGCCAGCAGCCCAGACGGGGTTAGGTCCCGAAACACCATATATTTT,many,.,TRBV7-9,TRBJ1-3
CSACRVGPGETQYF,TGCAGCGCCTGTAGGGTCGGCCCGGGAGAGACCCAGTACTTC,.,.,TRBV29-1,TRBJ2-5
CASTQGNYHTEAFF,TGTGCCAGCACCCAAGGAAACTACCACACTGAAGCTTTCTTT,.,.,TRBV6-5,TRBJ1-1
CTSRPGTGTAPQHF,TGTACCAGCAGACCTGGGACAGGGACCGCGCCCCAGCATTTT,once,TRBD1,TRBV27,TRBJ1-5
CASSSWTGYSNQPQHF,TGTGCCAGCAGCTCCTGGACCGGTTATAGCAATCAGCCCCAGCATTTT,many,.,TRBV7-8,TRBJ1-5
CASSLSPPGGGGWGTQYF,TGTGCCAGCAGTTTATCTCCCCCAGGAGGGGGGGGTTGGGGGACCCAGTACTTC,.,.,TRBV27,TRBJ2-5
CAIRSSGGGYTF,TGTGCCATCCGGAGCTCCGGCGGCGGCTACACCTTC,few,.,TRBV12-3/TRBV12-4,TRBJ1-2
CASSSGSDGTQYF,TGTGCCAGCAGCTCCGGCTCGGATGGTACGCAGTATTTT,many,.,TRBV11-2,TRBJ2-3
CAIGQDNQPQHF,TGTGCCATCGGGCAGGATAATCAGCCCCAGCATTTT,many,.,TRBV10-3,TRBJ1-5
CATRGGTEAFF,TGTGCCACTAGGGGTGGCACTGAAGCTTTCTTT,many,.,TRBV6-1,TRBJ1-1
CASSKTGIGGYTF,TGTGCCAGCAGCAAAACAGGAATCGGTGGCTACACCTTC,many,.,TRBV7-3,TRBJ1-2
CASSLGAGLSYNEQFF,TGTGCCAGCAGTTTAGGGGCGGGACTCTCTTACAATGAGCAGTTCTTC,many,.,TRBV27,TRBJ2-1
CASSYSEQGAMEQFF,TGTGCCAGCAGTTACTCGGAACAGGGGGCGATGGAGCAGTTCTTC,many,TRBD1,TRBV6-5,TRBJ2-1
CASSLGPLIGTFPSTDTQYF,TGTGCCAGCAGTTTGGGTCCGTTGATCGGGACATTCCCTAGCACAGATACGCAGTATTTT,once,.,TRBV27,TRBJ2-3
CASSYGTGFYNEQFF,TGTGCCAGCAGTTACGGGACAGGGTTCTACAATGAGCAGTTCTTC,few,TRBD1,TRBV6-8,TRBJ2-1
CASSLAGMDRANTEAFF,TGTGCCAGCAGCTTAGCGGGAATGGACAGGGCGAACACTGAAGCTTTCTTT,many,TRBD1,TRBV7-9,TRBJ1-1
CASSPTQPQHF,TGTGCCAGCAGCCCCACTCAGCCCCAGCATTTT,few,.,TRBV27,TRBJ1-5
CASSIVNGDTQYF,TGTGCCAGTAGTATAGTAAATGGGGATACGCAGTATTTT,.,.,TRBV19,TRBJ2-3
CASSLSEDKETQYF,TGTGCCAGCAGCTTGTCAGAGGATAAAGAGACCCAGTACTTC,.,.,TRBV5-4,TRBJ2-5
CASSQDKSSTYEQYF,TGTGCCAGCAGCCAAGATAAGAGCAGTACCTACGAGCAGTACTTC,many,.,TRBV4-2,TRBJ2-7
CASSLEPLEPQYF,TGTGCCAGCAGCTTAGAACCCCTTGAGCCCCAGTACTTC,.,.,TRBV7-9,TRBJ2-5
CASSSPGALSYEQYF,TGTGCCAGCAGTAGCCCAGGTGCTCTCTCCTACGAGCAGTACTTC,few,.,TRBV7-9,TRBJ2-7
CSVEERPVPNSEAFF,TGCAGCGTTGAAGAAAGACCCGTTCCTAACTCTGAAGCTTTCTTT,.,.,TRBV29-1,TRBJ1-1
CASSMLPSGSNEQFF,TGTGCCAGTAGTATGTTGCCTAGCGGGAGTAATGAGCAGTTCTTC,.,TRBD2,TRBV19,TRBJ2-1
CASSAGTRTDTQYF,TGTGCCAGCAGCGCCGGGACACGTACCGATACGCAGTATTTT,once,.,TRBV9,TRBJ2-3